The 8 T cell receptor beta chains in this list originate from one sample, sequenced in a study of lung T cells in sarcoidosis with Löfgren's syndrome. From the reads, TCRdb called clonotypes with MiXCR, one entry per CDR3 protein. Found here are around 4,000 distinct CDR3 sequences, approximately 20% of them singletons; the top ten hold approximately 8%. The sequenced sample was CD4+ T cells from bronchoalveolar lavage. Receptors originate from a human donor with sarcoidosis (Löfgren's syndrome or another form), or a control subject (not recorded which).

Regarding this clonotype: A read error is possible here, since a much larger clone lies one base away. The J gene is TRBJ2-6, the V gene TRBV12-3 or TRBV12-4; D tentatively reads TRBD1 or TRBD2 (6 bases each). This CDR3 has 17 amino acids. This CDR3 is CASSPAALRPGAHVLTF. DNA of the CDR3: TGTGCCAGCAGCCCTGCTGCCCTCCGGCCGGGGGCCCACGTCCTGACTTTC.

The CDR3 reads CSARYPGEQGKTQYF. For the CDR3, the DNA is TGCAGTGCTAGATATCCCGGGGAGCAGGGAAAGACCCAGTACTTC. The chain joins TRBV20-1 to TRBJ2-5, with D perhaps being TRBD1 or TRBD2 (5 bases each). The CDR3 runs to 15 residues. Trimming removed 2 bases from V and 6 bases from J, with 19 bases in between. CDR1 and CDR2 from the germline V gene are DFQATT and SNEGSKA (reference sequence).

Comments on this clonotype: The CDR3 does not end in the conserved phenylalanine or tryptophan, so this is likely a read error. Because the CDR3's place on the DNA is in doubt, the DNA is left out and the CDR3 is given as listed by TCRdb. The chain couples TRBV7-2 to TRBJ1-1. Germline assignment: CDR1 SGHTA and CDR2 FQGNSA. 15 amino acids form the CDR3, both terminal residues included. The CDR3 loop reads CASSLVQPMNTEASS.

Judged by abundance, this clonotype is medium-sized. J is TRBJ2-7 and V is TRBV20-1, with 9 bases aligning to TRBD1. Germline V lookup: CDR1 DFQATT, CDR2 SNEGSKA (reference sequence). There are 15 residues in the CDR3. Germline trimming cut 4 bases from V and 2 bases from J; bases unmatched to any gene: 9. This chain's CDR3 is CSAKPRDRVPYEQYV. In nucleotides, the CDR3 is TGCAGTGCTAAACCACGGGACAGGGTTCCCTACGAGCAGTACGTC.

A remark on this clonotype: An end of the junction differs from the germline gene, which may be a read error. The V gene is TRBV2, the J gene TRBJ2-1, with a weak D call TRBD2 (6 bases). Germline V lookup: CDR1 SNHLY, CDR2 FYNNEI. The CDR3 sequence is 15 residues long. The DNA for the CDR3 is TGCGCCAGCCGAAGTGGGGGGAGCTCCTACAATGAGCAGCTCTTC. This sequence encodes CASRSGGSSYNEQLF.

The chain recombines TRBV20-1 with TRBJ1-6, with unresolved D. Trimming left V 2 bases short and J 14 bases short, with 10 bases between. The CDR3 is made up of 11 amino acids. Germline CDR1 reads DFQATT; CDR2 reads SNEGSKA (reference sequence). The CDR3 coding sequence is TGCAGTGCTAGAAGCCTTTTATCCCTCCACTTT. Its translation is CSARSLLSLHF.

This clonotype has at least ten counts. J is TRBJ2-5 and V is TRBV29-1, with D maybe TRBD2 (5 bases). Germline loops: CDR1 SQVTM, CDR2 ANQGSEA. Trimming took 0 bases from V and 7 from J, leaving 15 bases between them. This CDR3 region has 14 residues. CDR3 in DNA: TGCAGCGTTGAAGATCTGGTTCTCCGGGGGACCCAGTACTTC. It translates to CSVEDLVLRGTQYF.

The V call is TRBV30, the J call TRBJ1-5; no clear D. The germline V and J ends were trimmed by 5 bases and 4 bases, with 12 bases remaining between them. The CDR3 runs 13 residues. CDR1 and CDR2 (germline): GTSNPN, SVGIG (reference sequence). In nucleotides, the CDR3 is TGTGCCTGGTCCCCGGAGTGGAATCAGCCCCAGCATTTT. Its translation: CAWSPEWNQPQHF.